This T cell receptor (beta chain) was identified in a study of OX40 agonist ivuxolimab in advanced cancers. Study-wide background: Ivuxolimab is an agonistic anti-OX40 (CD134) antibody, and patients were treated with it. Every patient in dose escalation had hepatocellular carcinoma, melanoma, renal cell or head and neck cancer. Partial responses were recorded for three patients, including one with hepatocellular carcinoma and two with cutaneous melanoma.

CDR3 length equals 15 residues. Per the germline V gene, CDR1 is SGHKS and CDR2 is YYEKEE (reference sequence). V dropped 3 bases and J dropped 6 bases, with 13 bases sitting between them. Assay used: immunoSEQ multiplex PCR; TCRdb lists only in-frame clones, some missing. The sample carries fewer than 40,000 clones, 74% recorded once. The chain is built from TRBV5-5 and TRBJ1-6; TRBD1 might be the D (5 bases). Sequences were derived from CD4+ or CD8+ T cells sorted from blood, sampled in a trial of the OX40 agonist ivuxolimab. The source of this sequence is an adult with an advanced solid tumor such as melanoma, head and neck, liver or kidney cancer. The CDR3 is CASSSTRAPNSPLHF. The CDR3 region has the DNA TGTGCCAGCAGCTCCACCAGGGCGCCTAATTCACCCCTCCACTTT.